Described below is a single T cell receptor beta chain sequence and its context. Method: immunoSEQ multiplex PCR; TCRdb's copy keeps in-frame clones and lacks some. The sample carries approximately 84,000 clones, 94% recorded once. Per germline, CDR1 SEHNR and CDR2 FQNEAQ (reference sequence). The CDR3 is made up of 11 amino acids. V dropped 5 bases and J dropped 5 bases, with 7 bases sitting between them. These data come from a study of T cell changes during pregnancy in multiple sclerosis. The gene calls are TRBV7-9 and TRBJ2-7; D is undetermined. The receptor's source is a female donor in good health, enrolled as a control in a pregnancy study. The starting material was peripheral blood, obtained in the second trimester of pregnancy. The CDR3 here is CASSILHEQYF. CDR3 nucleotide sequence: TGTGCCAGCAGCATACTTCACGAGCAGTACTTC. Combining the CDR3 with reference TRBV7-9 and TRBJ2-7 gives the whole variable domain DTGVSQNPRHKITKRGQNVTFRCDPISEHNRLYWYRQTLGQGPEFLTYFQNEAQLEKSRLLSDRFSAERPKGSFSTLEIQRTEQGDSAMYLCASSILHEQYFGPGTRLTVT.